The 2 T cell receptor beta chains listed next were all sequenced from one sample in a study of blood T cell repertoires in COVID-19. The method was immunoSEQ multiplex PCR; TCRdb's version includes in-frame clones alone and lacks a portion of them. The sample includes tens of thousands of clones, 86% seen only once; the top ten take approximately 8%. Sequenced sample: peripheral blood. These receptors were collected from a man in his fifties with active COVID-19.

CDR3 DNA sequence: TGTGCCAGCAGGGAGAATTCACCCCTCCACTTT. It specifies CASRENSPLHF. The rearrangement links TRBV6-5 to TRBJ1-6, with D unclear. The CDR3 is 11 amino acids. Germline lookup yields CDR1 MNHEY and CDR2 SVGAGI. V was cut by 6 bases and J by 7 bases, with 4 bases left in between.

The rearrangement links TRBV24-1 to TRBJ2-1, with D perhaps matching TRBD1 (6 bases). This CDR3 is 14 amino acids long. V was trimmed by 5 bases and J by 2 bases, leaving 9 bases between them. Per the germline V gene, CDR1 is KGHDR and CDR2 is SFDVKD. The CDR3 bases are TGTGCCACCAGTGCCCCAGGGGCCTACAATGAGCAGTTCTTC. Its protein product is CATSAPGAYNEQFF.